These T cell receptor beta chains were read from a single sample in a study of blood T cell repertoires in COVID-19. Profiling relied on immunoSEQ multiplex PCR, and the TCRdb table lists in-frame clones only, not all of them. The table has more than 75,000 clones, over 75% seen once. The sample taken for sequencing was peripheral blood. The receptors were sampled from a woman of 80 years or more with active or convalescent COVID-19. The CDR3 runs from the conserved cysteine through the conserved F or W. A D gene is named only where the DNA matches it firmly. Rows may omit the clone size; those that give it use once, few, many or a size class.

TGTGCCAGCAGTGAATTAGCCCGAGGCTACACCTTC	CASSELARGYTF	-	TRBV25-1	TRBJ1-2	-
TGTGCCAGCAGCCGGGACAGGGTGTTCAACACCATATATTTT	CASSRDRVFNTIYF	TRBD1	TRBV5-6	TRBJ1-3	many
TGTGCCAGCAGCAGACAACTAGCGGGGACCTCCTACAATGAGCAGTTCTTC	CASSRQLAGTSYNEQFF	TRBD2	TRBV7-2	TRBJ2-1	-
TGTGCCAGCTCACCGACAGGGAAAGAGACCCAGTACTTC	CASSPTGKETQYF	TRBD1	TRBV18	TRBJ2-5	-
TGTGCCAGCAGCTTGGGGCGTAATTCACCCCTCCACTTT	CASSLGRNSPLHF	-	TRBV7-2	TRBJ1-6	-
TGTGCCAGCACTATTGGGGGGGACTATGGCTACACCTTC	CASTIGGDYGYTF	-	TRBV5-4	TRBJ1-2	-
TGTGCCAGTAGTATTAGCGGGAGTACCGGGGAGCTGTTTTTT	CASSISGSTGELFF	TRBD2	TRBV19	TRBJ2-2	-
TGTGCCAGCAGCGCTGGACAGGGGGCGTTAGGAGGTGAAAAACTGTTTTTT	CASSAGQGALGGEKLFF	TRBD1	TRBV3-1/TRBV3-2	TRBJ1-4	-
TGTGCCAGTAGGCAGGGATGGGGAACCGGGGAGCTGTTTTTT	CASRQGWGTGELFF	-	TRBV19	TRBJ2-2	medium-sized
TGTGCCAGCAGCTTTTATGGAGGGGAGGGTCGATCCAATACGCAGTATTTT	CASSFYGGEGRSNTQYF	TRBD2	TRBV5-4	TRBJ2-3	-
TGTGCCAGCAGCTTGCGGAGCAGGGGGTCGGGATCTGAAGCTTTCTTT	CASSLRSRGSGSEAFF	TRBD1	TRBV7-9	TRBJ1-1	few
TGCAGCGTCCCAACGGGGGGGAGGAACATTATGAACACTGAAGCTTTCTTT	CSVPTGGRNIMNTEAFF	-	TRBV29-1	TRBJ1-1	-
TGTGCCAGCAGCGTAGAGCGGGCTAATGAAAAACTGTTTTTT	CASSVERANEKLFF	-	TRBV9	TRBJ1-4	-
TGTGCCAGCATAACTTATAGCAATCAGCCCCAGCATTTT	CASITYSNQPQHF	-	TRBV28	TRBJ1-5	-
TGTGCCAGCAGCGGTCAGAACACTGAAGCTTTCTTT	CASSGQNTEAFF	-	TRBV9	TRBJ1-1	-
TGCGCCAGCAGTGAGGCCACCAGAGGCTATGGCTACACCTTC	CASSEATRGYGYTF	-	TRBV10-2	TRBJ1-2	once
TGTGCCAGCAGACCTGGACAGGGTGGTGGAGCTTTCTTT	CASRPGQGGGAFF	TRBD1	TRBV12-3/TRBV12-4	TRBJ1-1	-
TGTGCCAGCAGCCGGGCCTACACCGGGATTGATGGCTACACCTTC	CASSRAYTGIDGYTF	-	TRBV3-1/TRBV3-2	TRBJ1-2	-
TGTGCCAGTAGTACTTCGAGACTAGCGGGAGGCCGTGGGTTAAACATTCAGTACTTC	CASSTSRLAGGRGLNIQYF	TRBD2	TRBV19	TRBJ2-4	-
TGTGCCAGCAGCGTAACCGGGACAGCCTCCACAGATACGCAGTATTTT	CASSVTGTASTDTQYF	TRBD1	TRBV7-2	TRBJ2-3	-
TGTGCCTGGAGTCCGAAAGACTACCCTCGGGAGCAGTACTTC	CAWSPKDYPREQYF	-	TRBV30	TRBJ2-7	-
TGTGCCAGCAGCAAGGGACAGGAGGCCGGGGAGCTGTTTTTT	CASSKGQEAGELFF	TRBD1	TRBV7-3	TRBJ2-2	-
TGTGCCAGCAGCCTGACAGGGGGTTTTCCCCCGAGCTCCTACGAGCAGTACTTC	CASSLTGGFPPSSYEQYF	TRBD1	TRBV11-2	TRBJ2-7	-
TGTGCCAGCAGCTTAGCCCGGGACAGAGACTATGGCTACACCTTC	CASSLARDRDYGYTF	TRBD1	TRBV7-9	TRBJ1-2	-
TGTGCCACCAGCAGGGAGTTTTATAATTCACCCCTCCACTTT	CATSREFYNSPLHF	-	TRBV15	TRBJ1-6	-
TGTGCCAGCAGCTTGAGGGGACAGATCAATCAGCCCCAGCATTTT	CASSLRGQINQPQHF	TRBD1	TRBV7-2	TRBJ1-5	-
TGTGCCAGCCGACTAGCGCCCGCAGATACGCAGTATTTT	CASRLAPADTQYF	TRBD2	TRBV7-3	TRBJ2-3	once
TGTGCCAGCAGCTTAGGCAGGAACACTGAAGCTTTCTTT	CASSLGRNTEAFF	-	TRBV7-9	TRBJ1-1	-
TGTGCCAGCTCACCACCGATTTCTCGGGACACCGGGGAGCTGTTTTTT	CASSPPISRDTGELFF	-	TRBV18	TRBJ2-2	-
TGTGCCAGCAGTTCGATGGGACTAGCGGCACTGTTCTTC	CASSSMGLAALFF	TRBD2	TRBV7-2	TRBJ2-1	-
TGTGCCAGCAGCCTTATAGGGGGCGCGGATGGCTACACCTTC	CASSLIGGADGYTF	TRBD1	TRBV4-2	TRBJ1-2	once
TGTGCCAGCAGCACTCCGGAGGGGGCCAAATACGAGCAGTACTTC	CASSTPEGAKYEQYF	-	TRBV7-9	TRBJ2-7	-
TGTGCCAGCAATAGCGGGGATTTGATAGAGACCCAGTACTTC	CASNSGDLIETQYF	TRBD2	TRBV2	TRBJ2-5	-